The entry below gives a single T cell receptor beta chain sequence along with its context. Its specificity is not known. The data stem from a study of vaccination effects on CD4 cells after COVID-19. Study-level points and caveats: Clones of infection and vaccine origin contracted markedly late after vaccination.

The V and J ends lost 3 bases and 2 bases respectively, with 20 bases between them. Germline assignment: CDR1 SGHAT and CDR2 FQNNGV. The CDR3 loop spans 17 amino acids. Sequencing was performed with immunoSEQ multiplex PCR; in TCRdb, only in-frame clones are kept and a portion is missing. This table has about 70,000 clones, 73% appearing once. The ViraFEST assay expanded antigen-specific CD4+ T cells with viral peptide pools before sequencing. Researchers isolated CD4+ T cells once 9 to 11 days of culture had elapsed. SARS-CoV-2 infection was confirmed by PCR in the person between March and December 2020. Negative control cultures were stimulated with an HIV-1 Nef peptide pool.

The gene calls are TRBV11-2 and TRBJ2-7; D perhaps matches TRBD2 (6 bases). This clonotype was sampled from a human donor who had a prior SARS-CoV-2 infection. The material sequenced was CD4+ T cells from PBMCs cultured with HIV peptides, taken before COVID-19 vaccination. Subset specified: HIV-1 Nef peptide pool negative control/reference culture. The CDR3 here is CASSFTQNSGSTYEQYF. The CDR3 DNA sequence: TGTGCCAGCAGCTTTACACAGAATAGCGGATCGACCTACGAGCAGTACTTC.